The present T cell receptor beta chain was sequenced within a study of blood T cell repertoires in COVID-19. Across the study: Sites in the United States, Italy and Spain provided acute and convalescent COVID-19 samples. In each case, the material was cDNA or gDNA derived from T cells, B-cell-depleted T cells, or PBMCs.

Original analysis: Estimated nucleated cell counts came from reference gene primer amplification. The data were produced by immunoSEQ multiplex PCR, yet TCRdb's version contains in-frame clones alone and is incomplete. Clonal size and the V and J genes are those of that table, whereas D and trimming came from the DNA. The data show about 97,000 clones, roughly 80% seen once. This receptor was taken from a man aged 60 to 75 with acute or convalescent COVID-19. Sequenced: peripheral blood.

The CDR3 bases are TGCGCCAGCAGTGAAGCTAGCGATCCCTCCTACGAGCAGTACTTC. It yields the protein CASSEASDPSYEQYF. V is TRBV10-1 and J is TRBJ2-7; maybe TRBD2 (6 bases). The length of the CDR3 is 15 residues. Germline V gives CDR1 WNHNN, CDR2 SYGVQD (reference sequence). Trimming removed 3 bases at V and 0 bases at J, with 12 bases between.